This T cell receptor beta chain was recorded in a study of CD8 T cells in ankylosing spondylitis. General study points: Seemingly characteristic of ankylosing spondylitis blood was a TCR beta motif consisting of about 8 highly homologous variants.

A few counts support this clonotype. The antigen is not known. Trimming removed 6 bases at V and 1 base at J, with 11 bases between. The CDR3 contains 13 residues. Germline CDR1 and CDR2: SGHRS and YFSETQ. TCRdb re-called the 5' RACE reads with MiXCR, one entry per CDR3 protein. The repertoire holds approximately 400,000 distinct CDR3 sequences, with 17% as singletons. The sequence was obtained from a male donor with ankylosing spondylitis. J is TRBJ2-7 and V is TRBV5-1, with unresolved D. The sequenced sample consisted of blood, either unsorted or a sorted T cell fraction (not recorded which). The CDR3 loop reads CASTQDLSYEQYF. The CDR3 DNA follows: TGCGCCAGCACGCAGGATTTGTCCTACGAGCAGTACTTC.